This T cell receptor (beta chain) is drawn from a study of T-cell reconstitution after alpha-beta-depleted transplantation in children. Using unique molecular identifiers, the investigators prepared the TCRbeta library. One entry per CDR3 protein results from TCRdb running MiXCR on the PCR reads. The sample gives about 610,000 distinct CDR3 sequences, roughly a tenth of which show up once; about 4% is in the top ten. CDR3 length: 17 residues. Germline V CDR1 and CDR2: LGHNA, YNFKEQ. The V and J ends lost 2 bases and 1 base, in that order; junction bases with no gene match: 5. This clonotype occurred many times.

Sample: PBMCs from the stem cell graft donor, taken from the stem cell graft. The clonotype was recovered from a human donor who donated a stem cell graft to a child with acute myeloid leukemia. The V and J genes are TRBV4-2 and TRBJ2-3; 11 bases are a match to TRBD2. CDR3 bases: TGTGCCAGCAGCCAATCGGGACTAGCGGCAGGCACAGATACGCAGTATTTT. Translating gives CASSQSGLAAGTDTQYF.